This is a list of T cell receptor beta chains from one sample in a study of T cell responses to AZD1222 COVID-19 vaccine. Using immunoSEQ multiplex PCR, the repertoire was profiled, and TCRdb retains in-frame clones only, with some absent. The profile shows 120,000 or so clones, 75% to 90% of them singletons. Material: peripheral blood, obtained on day 0 of AZD1222 vaccination. All receptors come from an adult in good health. CDR3s include the opening cysteine and the closing phenylalanine or tryptophan. D genes are given only for firm matches. The size entry is marked missing in some rows and otherwise reads once, few, many or a size class.

D,J,V,size,DNA,CDR3
TRBD1,TRBJ1-1,TRBV7-9,once,TGTGCCAGCAGCCAAGGACAGGGAGGCGCTTTCTTT,CASSQGQGGAFF
-,TRBJ2-7,TRBV10-1,-,TGCGCCAGCAGTGAGGAGTCGGCAGCGTCCTACGAGCAGTACTTC,CASSEESAASYEQYF
-,TRBJ2-7,TRBV29-1,-,TGCAGCGTGGGCGTACAGGGTGGGTACGAGCAGTACTTC,CSVGVQGGYEQYF
-,TRBJ1-1,TRBV4-1,-,TGCGCCAGCAGCCCTAACCAGGGGCGGAACACTGAAGCTTTCTTT,CASSPNQGRNTEAFF
-,TRBJ2-1,TRBV5-1,-,TGCGCCAGCAGCTTGGGGTCGGACTACAATGAGCAGTTCTTC,CASSLGSDYNEQFF
-,TRBJ2-2,TRBV5-1,-,TGCGCCAGCAGCCCGGATACGAACACCGGGGAGCTGTTTTTT,CASSPDTNTGELFF
TRBD1,TRBJ2-7,TRBV6-4,-,TGTGCCAGCAGTGAGTACAGGGGGGCCCGCGAGCAGTACTTC,CASSEYRGAREQYF
-,TRBJ2-1,TRBV18,-,TGTGCCAGCTCACCGCGACTAGATGGTGAGCAGTTCTTC,CASSPRLDGEQFF
-,TRBJ1-1,TRBV5-5,-,TGTGCCAGCACCTACGGGGGGAACACTGAAGCTTTCTTT,CASTYGGNTEAFF
-,TRBJ1-2,TRBV5-4,few,TGTGCCAGCAGCTTGATTTCCAGTTTCTATGGCTACACCTTC,CASSLISSFYGYTF
-,TRBJ1-2,TRBV29-1,-,TGCAGCGTTGAAGTAGGGACCGCGGGCTACACCTTC,CSVEVGTAGYTF
TRBD1,TRBJ2-7,TRBV6-6,-,TGTGCCAGCAGACCCGAGACAGGGGGCGCATTCTACGAGCAGTACTTC,CASRPETGGAFYEQYF
TRBD2,TRBJ2-4,TRBV4-3,-,TGCGCCAGCAGCCAAGAGGGGGGGAAAAACATTCAGTACTTC,CASSQEGGKNIQYF
-,TRBJ1-5,TRBV23-1,-,TGCGCCAGCGGGGACGGTTTTGAGCAGCCCCAGCATTTT,CASGDGFEQPQHF
-,TRBJ1-3,TRBV4-1,few,TGCGCCAGCTGCCGGGACTCTCTATCGGGCACCATATATTTT,CASCRDSLSGTIYF
-,TRBJ1-3,TRBV9,-,TGTGCCAGCAGCGTAGCGGATGGAAACACCATATATTTT,CASSVADGNTIYF
-,TRBJ2-5,TRBV6-1,-,TGTGCCAGCAGTGACATGCCGGGCCACAAAGAGGGGACCCAGTACTTC,CASSDMPGHKEGTQYF
TRBD1,TRBJ1-1,TRBV5-1,-,TGCGCCAGCAGCTTGTATCCAGGGGGCGTAAGGAACACTGAAGCTTTCTTT,CASSLYPGGVRNTEAFF
-,TRBJ2-7,TRBV5-6,few,TGTGCCAGCTCACAGGGCGACGGAGGCTCCTACGAGCAGTACTTC,CASSQGDGGSYEQYF
-,TRBJ2-5,TRBV2,-,TGTGCCAGCAGTGGCCAGTGGGAGACCCAGTACTTC,CASSGQWETQYF
TRBD1,TRBJ2-5,TRBV29-1,-,TGCAGCGTTGATGCGAGACAGGGGGCGGGAGAGACCCAGTACTTC,CSVDARQGAGETQYF
-,TRBJ1-2,TRBV18,-,TGTGCCAGCTCACCCCAAAGGGACGGCCCCTCGTGGGGCTACACCTTC,CASSPQRDGPSWGYTF
-,TRBJ2-7,TRBV4-1,-,TGCGCCAGCAGCGAACAGCTAGGCAGTAGAGCCTACGAGCAGTACTTC,CASSEQLGSRAYEQYF
-,TRBJ1-2,TRBV28,-,TGTGCCAGCAGTCCCCTTGGGGGCTATGGCTACACCTTC,CASSPLGGYGYTF